The 19 T cell receptor beta chains below come from one sample, sequenced in a study of blood T cell repertoires in COVID-19. Sequenced by immunoSEQ multiplex PCR; TCRdb stores in-frame clones only, minus some. The sample lists around 320,000 clones, over 75% occurring once. The sample comprised peripheral blood. All receptors derive from a human donor in a cohort sampled during active COVID-19.

The V and J genes are TRBV3-1 (or the pseudogene TRBV3-2) and TRBJ2-1; 9 bases align to TRBD1. The trim removed 0 bases at V and 2 bases at J, leaving 8 bases unmatched. From germline, CDR1 is LGHDT and CDR2 YNNKEL (reference sequence). The CDR3 is 18 amino acids. DNA for the CDR3: TGTGCCAGCAGCCAAGATCAATGGGGACAGGGACCCTACAATGAGCAGTTCTTC. Its protein product is CASSQDQWGQGPYNEQFF.

The gene calls are TRBV11-2 and TRBJ2-7, with 10 bases fitting TRBD1. The germline gives CDR1 SGHAT, CDR2 FQNNGV. Trimming cost V 5 bases and J 3 bases; bases outside gene matches: 13. The CDR3 consists of 17 residues. This CDR3 is CASSPIGHGTGDYEQYF. The CDR3 DNA follows: TGTGCCAGCAGCCCTATAGGTCACGGGACAGGGGACTACGAGCAGTACTTC.

This chain uses TRBV5-1 with TRBJ1-1; a weak D match, TRBD1 (5 bases). V lost 3 bases, J lost 0 bases, and 9 bases lay in between. CDR1 and CDR2 (germline): SGHRS, YFSETQ. There are 14 residues in the CDR3. The CDR3, as DNA: TGCGCCAGCAGCTACAGGACGGTGAACACTGAAGCTTTCTTT. This encodes CASSYRTVNTEAFF.

J is TRBJ1-2 and V is TRBV2; no reliable D call. V dropped 8 bases and J dropped 3 bases, with 13 bases sitting between them. Per germline, CDR1 SNHLY and CDR2 FYNNEI. The CDR3 loop spans 13 amino acids. The CDR3, as DNA: TGTGCCAGCGTACCCGACGGGGACTATGGCTACACCTTC. It encodes CASVPDGDYGYTF.

This clone was counted a few times. The rearrangement joins TRBV29-1 to TRBJ1-1; 7 bases fit TRBD1. CDR1 is SQVTM, CDR2 ANQGSEA, per germline. V lost 7 bases, J lost 4 bases, and 9 bases stayed unmatched. This CDR3 is built from 13 residues. The CDR3 spells CSGNRGALTEAFF. CDR3 coding DNA: TGCAGCGGAAACAGGGGCGCACTCACTGAAGCTTTCTTT.

The rearrangement joins TRBV7-8 to TRBJ1-4, with TRBD1 matching 7 bases. The CDR3 spans 16 residues. V trimming: 1 base; J trimming: 8 bases; junction bases outside the gene matches: 10. The germline gives CDR1 SGHVS, CDR2 FQNEAQ. CDR3 bases: TGTGCCAGCAGCTTAGAATGGCAGGGGGTATTGGAAAAACTGTTTTTT. As protein: CASSLEWQGVLEKLFF.

The V call is TRBV5-5, the J call TRBJ1-2; weak D call: TRBD1 (5 bases). Germline-derived CDR1 and CDR2 are SGHKS and YYEKEE (reference sequence). This CDR3 comprises 14 residues. With 0 bases removed from V and 3 bases from J, the gap between germline ends came to 9 bases. CDR3 sequence: CASSLVKGDYGYTF. Here the CDR3 DNA reads TGTGCCAGCAGCTTGGTCAAAGGGGACTATGGCTACACCTTC.

The rearrangement joins TRBV7-8 to TRBJ1-5; a weak D match, TRBD1 (6 bases). The CDR3 contains 16 residues. V gave up 5 bases and J gave up 6 bases, with 20 bases separating them. Germline V gene data show CDR1 as SGHVS and CDR2 as FQNEAQ. The DNA of the CDR3 is TGTGCCAGCAGCCATCTCGGGCAGGGGCAGGGTCAGCCCCAGCATTTT. Translating it yields CASSHLGQGQGQPQHF.

The chain links TRBV7-9 to TRBJ1-1; D is perhaps TRBD1 (5 bases). Germline lookup yields CDR1 SEHNR and CDR2 FQNEAQ (reference sequence). This CDR3 region has 14 residues. V was cut by 4 bases and J by 1 base, with 10 bases left in between. The CDR3 reads CASSYRDSNTEAFF. CDR3 bases: TGTGCCAGCAGCTATCGGGACTCGAACACTGAAGCTTTCTTT.

The DNA of the CDR3 is TGCGCCAGCAGCCAGGGGTCCCAGAGCTCCTATAATTCACCCCTCCACTTT. This encodes CASSQGSQSSYNSPLHF. The chain combines TRBV5-1 with TRBJ1-6, with D perhaps matching TRBD1 (6 bases). Trimming cost V 4 bases and J 0 bases, with 14 bases left between them. The CDR3 runs to 17 residues. From germline, CDR1 is SGHRS and CDR2 YFSETQ.

The chain couples TRBV24-1 to TRBJ2-7; TRBD1 is a possible D gene (5 bases). The CDR3 runs to 12 residues. Germline CDR1 and CDR2: KGHDR and SFDVKD. V lost 3 bases, J lost 4 bases, and 6 bases lay in between. CDR3 DNA: TGTGCCACCAGTGATAGGGGTTACGAGCAGTACTTC. Amino acids: CATSDRGYEQYF.

V and J are TRBV10-3 and TRBJ2-3; 9 nucleotides line up with TRBD2. The CDR3 length is 17 residues. V gave up 7 bases and J gave up 0 bases; unmatched junction bases: 11. Germline V gives CDR1 ENHRY, CDR2 SYGVKD. The CDR3 nucleotides read TGTGCCATCATGAGAATCGAGACTAGCGGAAGCACAGATACGCAGTATTTT. Its protein is CAIMRIETSGSTDTQYF.

This chain links TRBV10-3 with TRBJ2-7, with TRBD2 matching 7 bases. Germline V CDR1 and CDR2: ENHRY, SYGVKD. This CDR3 contains 14 residues. J was trimmed by 2 bases and V by 2 bases; bases with no gene match: 3. In DNA form, the CDR3 reads TGTGCCATCAGTGAGGGGAGGGAGACCTACGAGCAGTACTTC. It is translated as CAISEGRETYEQYF.

J is TRBJ1-5 and V is TRBV30; D gene uncertain. Germline values: CDR1 GTSNPN, CDR2 SVGIG (reference sequence). The V and J ends lost 2 bases and 0 bases respectively, with 11 bases between them. The CDR3 spans 15 residues. The CDR3 loop is CAWSTTGSSNQPQHF. Written as DNA, the CDR3 is TGTGCCTGGAGTACGACCGGGTCTAGCAATCAGCCCCAGCATTTT.

This chain joins TRBV20-1 and TRBJ2-5; 7 bases are shared with TRBD2. Per germline, CDR1 DFQATT and CDR2 SNEGSKA (reference sequence). V lost 3 bases and J lost 6; bases outside the gene matches: 10. CDR3 length: 14 residues. The CDR3 DNA is TGCAGTGCTAGTTCAAGACTAGCCTTGCAGACCCAGTACTTC. Translating it yields CSASSRLALQTQYF.

The chain couples TRBV15 to TRBJ1-2; perhaps TRBD1 as D (5 bases). V was shortened by 1 base and J by 5 bases, with 14 bases between the two germline ends. Germline V gene sequence: CDR1 LNHNV, CDR2 YYDKDF (reference sequence). The CDR3 is 15 residues long. The CDR3 here is CATSRGLGTEYGYTF. CDR3 DNA sequence: TGTGCCACCAGCAGAGGACTAGGGACGGAATATGGCTACACCTTC.

The V gene is TRBV4-1, the J gene TRBJ2-1; TRBD2 is a possible D gene (6 bases). Germline V gives CDR1 MGHRA, CDR2 YSYEKL. V was cut by 1 base and J by 2 bases, with 15 bases left in between. CDR3 size: 17 residues. The CDR3 coding sequence is TGCGCCAGCAGCCAAGGTCTCTTAGCGGCTGCCTACAATGAGCAGTTCTTC. Residues: CASSQGLLAAAYNEQFF.

This chain links TRBV19 with TRBJ1-4, with D tentatively TRBD1 (6 bases). V gave up 4 bases and J gave up 8 bases, with 17 bases separating them. The CDR3 is made up of 15 amino acids. CDR1 and CDR2 from the germline V gene are LNHDA and SQIVND (reference sequence). CDR3 residues: CASSTNRALVEKLFF. Written as DNA, the CDR3 is TGTGCCAGTAGTACCAACAGGGCCCTTGTAGAAAAACTGTTTTTT.

Here the CDR3 reads CASSPTTALAKNIQYF. In DNA, the CDR3 is TGTGCCAGCTCACCAACGACAGCACTAGCCAAAAACATTCAGTACTTC. This chain joins TRBV18 and TRBJ2-4, with D perhaps matching TRBD1 (5 bases). V shed 2 bases and J shed 0 bases, with 11 bases lying between them. The CDR3 extends over 16 amino acids. In germline, CDR1 is KGHSH, CDR2 LQKENI.